This T cell receptor (beta chain) was recorded in a study of regulatory T cells in long-lasting Graves disease. Overall study context: Newly diagnosed Graves' patients took antithyroid drugs under 3 months.

This CDR3 is built from 16 residues. CDR1 and CDR2 from the germline V gene are LGHNA and YNFKEQ. The V gene lost 1 base and the J gene lost 6 bases, with 17 bases spanning the gap. Researchers made TCR beta libraries by using iRepertoire HTBI primers and running Arm-PCR on CDR3 regions. TCRdb passed the multiplex PCR reads through MiXCR, listing each CDR3 protein once. Of roughly 380,000 distinct CDR3 sequences listed, about 16% are singletons. General study results and limits: Newly diagnosed patients had higher TCR diversity than persistent Graves' patients did.

This clonotype was picked up a small number of times. Its matching antigen is unknown. As to time point: newly diagnosed GD, antithyroid drugs for less than 3 months. Construction of the TCR library relied on RNA isolated from PBMCs. Graves' disease diagnosis used American Thyroid Association guidelines. Staff took roughly 9.6 milliliters of peripheral blood and put it into EDTA tubes. The V gene is TRBV4-2, the J gene TRBJ2-3, with a possible D match to TRBD1 (7 bases). This material consisted of peripheral blood mononuclear cells (PBMCs), taken at new diagnosis, from a patient treated with antithyroid drugs. The TCR originated in a female donor with Graves disease. CDR3 in DNA: TGTGCCAGCAGCCAAGGACAGGGCGGAGGGGGGGATACGCAGTATTTT. Its protein is CASSQGQGGGGDTQYF.